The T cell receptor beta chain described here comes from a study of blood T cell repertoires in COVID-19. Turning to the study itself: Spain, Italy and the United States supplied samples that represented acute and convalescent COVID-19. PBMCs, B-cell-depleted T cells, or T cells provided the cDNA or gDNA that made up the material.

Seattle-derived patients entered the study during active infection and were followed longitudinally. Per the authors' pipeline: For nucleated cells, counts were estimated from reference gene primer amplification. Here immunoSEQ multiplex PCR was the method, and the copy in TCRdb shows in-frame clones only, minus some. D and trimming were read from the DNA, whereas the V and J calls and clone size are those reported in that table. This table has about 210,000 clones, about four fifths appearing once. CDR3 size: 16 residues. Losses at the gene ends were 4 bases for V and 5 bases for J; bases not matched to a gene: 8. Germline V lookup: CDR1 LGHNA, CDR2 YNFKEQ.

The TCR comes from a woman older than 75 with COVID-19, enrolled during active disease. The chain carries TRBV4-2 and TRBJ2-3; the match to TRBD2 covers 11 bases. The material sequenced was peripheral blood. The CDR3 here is CASSPVAGGERDTQYF. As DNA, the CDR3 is TGTGCCAGCAGCCCGGTAGCGGGGGGGGAGAGAGATACGCAGTATTTT.